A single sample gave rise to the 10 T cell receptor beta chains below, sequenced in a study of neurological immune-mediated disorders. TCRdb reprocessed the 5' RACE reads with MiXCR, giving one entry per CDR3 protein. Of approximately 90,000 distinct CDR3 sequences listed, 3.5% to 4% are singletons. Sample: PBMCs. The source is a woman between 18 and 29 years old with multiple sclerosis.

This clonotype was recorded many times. In nucleotides, the CDR3 is TGTGCCAGCAGCTTAGGTAGCGGGGGAGCTTTCTACAATGAGCAGTTCTTC. Protein product: CASSLGSGGAFYNEQFF. J is TRBJ2-1 and V is TRBV5-6; 9 bases map to TRBD2. CDR1 is SGHDT, CDR2 YYEEEE, per germline. The CDR3 spans 17 residues. V shed 2 bases, J shed 3 bases, and the junction held 9 bases outside the gene matches.

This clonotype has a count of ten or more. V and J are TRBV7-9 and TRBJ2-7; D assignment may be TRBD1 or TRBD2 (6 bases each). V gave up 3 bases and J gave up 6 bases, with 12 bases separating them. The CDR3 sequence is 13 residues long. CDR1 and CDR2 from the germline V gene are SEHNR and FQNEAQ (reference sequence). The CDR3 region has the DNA TGTGCCAGCAGCTTTAGTAGGGGGGTCGAGCAGTACTTC. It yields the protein CASSFSRGVEQYF.

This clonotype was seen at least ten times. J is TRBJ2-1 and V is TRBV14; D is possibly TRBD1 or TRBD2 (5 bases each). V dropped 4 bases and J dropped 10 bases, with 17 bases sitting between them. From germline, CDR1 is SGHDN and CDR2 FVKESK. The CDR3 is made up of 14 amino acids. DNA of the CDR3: TGTGCCAGCAGCCCTTCGACCGGGACGAGCGAGCAGTTCTTC. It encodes CASSPSTGTSEQFF.

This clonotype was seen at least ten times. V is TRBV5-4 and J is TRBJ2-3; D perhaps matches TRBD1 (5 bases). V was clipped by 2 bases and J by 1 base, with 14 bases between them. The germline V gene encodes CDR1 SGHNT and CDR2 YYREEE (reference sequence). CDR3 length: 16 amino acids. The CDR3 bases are TGTGCCAGCAGCTTCTCTAACAGGCGACGCACAGATACGCAGTATTTT. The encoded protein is CASSFSNRRRTDTQYF. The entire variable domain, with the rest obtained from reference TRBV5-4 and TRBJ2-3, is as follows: ETGVTQSPTHLIKTRGQQVTLRCSSQSGHNTVSWYQQALGQGPQFIFQYYREEENGRGNFPPRFSGLQFPNYSSELNVNALELDDSALYLCASSFSNRRRTDTQYFGPGTRLTVL.

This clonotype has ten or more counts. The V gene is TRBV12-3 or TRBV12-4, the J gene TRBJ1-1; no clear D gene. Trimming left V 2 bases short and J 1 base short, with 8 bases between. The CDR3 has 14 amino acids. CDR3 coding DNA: TGTGCCAGCAGTTTATCCGTAGCGAACACTGAAGCTTTCTTT. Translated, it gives CASSLSVANTEAFF.

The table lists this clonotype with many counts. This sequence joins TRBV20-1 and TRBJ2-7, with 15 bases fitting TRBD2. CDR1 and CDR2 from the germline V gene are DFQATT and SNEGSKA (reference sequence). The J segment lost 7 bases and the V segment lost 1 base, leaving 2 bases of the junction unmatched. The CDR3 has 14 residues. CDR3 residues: CSARGGLAGGEQYF. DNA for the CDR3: TGCAGTGCTAGAGGGGGACTAGCGGGAGGTGAGCAGTACTTC.

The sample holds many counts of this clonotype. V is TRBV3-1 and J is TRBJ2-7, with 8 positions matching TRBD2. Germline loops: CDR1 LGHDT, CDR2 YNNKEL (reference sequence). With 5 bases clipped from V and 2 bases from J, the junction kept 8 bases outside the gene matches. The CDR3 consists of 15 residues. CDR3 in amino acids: CASSKAGAPTYEQYF. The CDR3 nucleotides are TGTGCCAGCAGCAAAGCGGGGGCGCCTACCTACGAGCAGTACTTC.

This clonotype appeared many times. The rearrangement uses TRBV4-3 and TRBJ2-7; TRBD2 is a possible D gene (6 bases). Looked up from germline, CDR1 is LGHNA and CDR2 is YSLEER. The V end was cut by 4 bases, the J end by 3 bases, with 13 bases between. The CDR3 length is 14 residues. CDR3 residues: CASSRDAGFYEQYF. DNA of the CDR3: TGCGCCAGCAGCCGGGACGCGGGATTCTACGAGCAGTACTTC.

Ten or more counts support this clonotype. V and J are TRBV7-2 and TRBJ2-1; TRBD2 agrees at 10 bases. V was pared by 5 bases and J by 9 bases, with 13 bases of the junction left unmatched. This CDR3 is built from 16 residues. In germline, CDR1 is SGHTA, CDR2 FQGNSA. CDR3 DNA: TGTGCCAGCAGCCCACAGGGTATAGCGGGGGGTGGTGAGCAGTTCTTC. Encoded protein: CASSPQGIAGGGEQFF.

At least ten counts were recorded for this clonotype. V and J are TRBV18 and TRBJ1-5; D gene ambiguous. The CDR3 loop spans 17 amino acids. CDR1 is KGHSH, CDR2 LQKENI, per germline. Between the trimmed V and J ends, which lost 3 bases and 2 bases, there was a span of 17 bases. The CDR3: CASSPSIGVEGNQPQHF. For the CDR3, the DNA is TGTGCCAGCTCACCTTCGATCGGCGTCGAGGGCAATCAGCCCCAGCATTTT.